This T cell receptor beta chain was documented in a study of human T cells and chemical hapten exposure. For the study at large: A roughly 2 cm by roughly 2 cm inner upper arm patch received 2% DPC for sensitization. TCR yields per sample varied, mainly owing to small pooled library volume differences.

The time point: patch test 1, 2 weeks after DPC sensitization. The treatment denotes: therapeutic diphenylcyclopropenone sensitization with weekly scalp DPC. Unfractionated whole blood was the source from which total RNA was extracted. In the library, unique molecular identifiers were attached to individual cDNA molecules. TCRdb called the RACE reads again in MiXCR, with one record for every CDR3 protein. The table records roughly 50,000 distinct CDR3 sequences, 11% of them present only once. In its sample, this clonotype was seen many times. Here the sequenced sample was whole blood, taken in connection with sensitization to the hapten diphenylcyclopropenone (DPC). This sequence originates from a woman between 40 and 50 years old with alopecia areata. Some clones in this sample may be carry-over from other donors' samples.

The CDR3 reads CASSQRTNQPQHF. Written as DNA, the CDR3 is TGTGCCAGCAGCCAGCGGACCAATCAGCCCCAGCATTTT. The chain recombines TRBV7-2 with TRBJ1-5; no reliable D call. Trimming shortened V by 5 bases and J by 3 bases, and 8 bases separated the two germline ends. The CDR3 runs to 13 residues. Germline V gene sequence: CDR1 SGHTA, CDR2 FQGNSA.